This is a list of T cell receptor beta chains from one sample in a study of blood T cells in healthy people across ages. MiXCR, run by TCRdb on the 5' RACE reads, gives a single entry per CDR3 protein. The data show 800,000 to 1,300,000 distinct CDR3 sequences, roughly 24% seen once. This sample also appeared in a second study, on T cells of mothers and their children.

Sequencing used blood. Receptor source: a girl aged 2-10 years in good health. The CDR3 runs from the conserved cysteine through the conserved F or W. Fields, in order: D gene, J gene, V gene, clone size, CDR3 protein, CDR3 DNA. D genes are given only for firm matches. A row's size may be missing; if present it is once, few, many or a size class.

D gene: TRBD2
J gene: TRBJ2-1
V gene: TRBV15
clone size: few
CDR3 protein: CATSRASGGNNEQFF
CDR3 DNA: TGTGCCACCAGCAGAGCTAGCGGGGGAAACAATGAGCAGTTCTTC

D gene: NA
J gene: TRBJ2-3
V gene: TRBV20-1
clone size: NA
CDR3 protein: CSAKEPGAPDTQYF
CDR3 DNA: TGCAGTGCTAAGGAGCCGGGGGCCCCAGATACGCAGTATTTT

D gene: TRBD1
J gene: TRBJ1-2
V gene: TRBV6-6
clone size: few
CDR3 protein: CASRPNRDRADGYTF
CDR3 DNA: TGTGCCAGCAGGCCTAACCGGGACAGAGCTGATGGCTACACCTTC

D gene: TRBD2
J gene: TRBJ2-5
V gene: TRBV7-9
clone size: NA
CDR3 protein: CASSLEGSGGRETQYF
CDR3 DNA: TGTGCCAGCAGCTTGGAAGGTAGCGGGGGTCGTGAGACCCAGTACTTC

D gene: NA
J gene: TRBJ1-1
V gene: TRBV10-1
clone size: NA
CDR3 protein: CASSESKPGARDTEAFF
CDR3 DNA: TGCGCCAGCAGTGAGTCGAAACCGGGGGCGCGGGACACTGAAGCTTTCTTT

D gene: TRBD2
J gene: TRBJ2-2
V gene: TRBV27
clone size: few
CDR3 protein: CASSLLAGVGTGELFF
CDR3 DNA: TGTGCCAGCAGTTTGCTAGCGGGAGTGGGTACCGGGGAGCTGTTTTTT

D gene: NA
J gene: TRBJ2-2
V gene: TRBV29-1
clone size: few
CDR3 protein: CSVDTQSNTGELFF
CDR3 DNA: TGCAGCGTGGACACCCAATCGAACACCGGGGAGCTGTTTTTT

D gene: NA
J gene: TRBJ1-1
V gene: TRBV19
clone size: NA
CDR3 protein: CASKRFGVFGNTEAFF
CDR3 DNA: TGTGCCAGTAAGAGGTTTGGAGTTTTTGGGAACACTGAAGCTTTCTTT

D gene: NA
J gene: TRBJ1-2
V gene: TRBV29-1
clone size: NA
CDR3 protein: CSVERGDYGYTF
CDR3 DNA: TGCAGCGTTGAAAGGGGCGATTATGGCTACACCTTC

D gene: NA
J gene: TRBJ1-2
V gene: TRBV4-1
clone size: NA
CDR3 protein: CASSQEIGPGFFYGYTF
CDR3 DNA: TGCGCCAGCAGCCAAGAAATCGGTCCGGGATTCTTCTATGGTTACACCTTC

D gene: NA
J gene: TRBJ2-5
V gene: TRBV7-9
clone size: NA
CDR3 protein: CASSPRWEETQYF
CDR3 DNA: TGTGCCAGCAGCCCCCGTTGGGAAGAGACCCAGTACTTC

D gene: NA
J gene: TRBJ1-1
V gene: TRBV5-6
clone size: NA
CDR3 protein: CASSLIRGPNTEAFF
CDR3 DNA: TGTGCCAGCAGCTTGATAAGGGGTCCCAACACTGAAGCTTTCTTT

D gene: NA
J gene: TRBJ2-5
V gene: TRBV7-9
clone size: NA
CDR3 protein: CASGTLEPGEETQYF
CDR3 DNA: TGTGCCAGCGGTACCCTTGAACCGGGGGAAGAGACCCAGTACTTC

D gene: TRBD2
J gene: TRBJ2-3
V gene: TRBV12-3/TRBV12-4
clone size: many
CDR3 protein: CASGRLAGVTDTQYF
CDR3 DNA: TGTGCCAGCGGGAGACTAGCGGGGGTCACAGATACGCAGTATTTT

D gene: TRBD2
J gene: TRBJ2-2
V gene: TRBV6-2/TRBV6-3
clone size: NA
CDR3 protein: CASSGGADVGELFF
CDR3 DNA: TGTGCCAGCAGCGGGGGGGCTGATGTCGGGGAGCTGTTTTTT

D gene: TRBD1
J gene: TRBJ2-5
V gene: TRBV5-5
clone size: few
CDR3 protein: CASSWRRDREQETQYF
CDR3 DNA: TGTGCCAGCAGCTGGCGCCGGGACAGGGAGCAAGAAACCCAGTACTTC

D gene: NA
J gene: TRBJ2-2
V gene: TRBV15
clone size: NA
CDR3 protein: CATSQRGIGELFF
CDR3 DNA: TGTGCCACCAGCCAGCGCGGAATCGGGGAGCTGTTTTTT

D gene: NA
J gene: TRBJ2-6
V gene: TRBV5-6
clone size: NA
CDR3 protein: CASSLAQVTGANVLTF
CDR3 DNA: TGTGCCAGCAGCTTGGCCCAGGTAACTGGGGCCAACGTCCTGACTTTC

D gene: NA
J gene: TRBJ2-1
V gene: TRBV18
clone size: few
CDR3 protein: CASSPELYNEQFF
CDR3 DNA: TGTGCCAGCTCACCGGAACTATACAATGAGCAGTTCTTC

D gene: NA
J gene: TRBJ2-5
V gene: TRBV12-3/TRBV12-4
clone size: NA
CDR3 protein: CASSLAAQPQETQYF
CDR3 DNA: TGTGCCAGCAGTTTAGCGGCACAGCCTCAAGAGACCCAGTACTTC

D gene: TRBD1
J gene: TRBJ1-6
V gene: TRBV3-1
clone size: few
CDR3 protein: CASSRQGTPLHF
CDR3 DNA: TGTGCCAGCAGCCGACAGGGGACACCCCTCCACTTT

D gene: NA
J gene: TRBJ2-1
V gene: TRBV7-9
clone size: NA
CDR3 protein: CASRGGAGYHNEQFF
CDR3 DNA: TGTGCCAGCAGGGGGGGGGCGGGATATCACAATGAGCAGTTCTTC

D gene: NA
J gene: TRBJ2-7
V gene: TRBV29-1
clone size: few
CDR3 protein: CSVEDRIGSSYEQYF
CDR3 DNA: TGCAGCGTTGAAGATCGGATCGGGAGCTCCTACGAGCAGTACTTC

D gene: NA
J gene: TRBJ2-5
V gene: TRBV29-1
clone size: few
CDR3 protein: CSVDLQGSGETQYF
CDR3 DNA: TGCAGCGTCGACCTTCAGGGGTCTGGTGAGACCCAGTACTTC

D gene: NA
J gene: TRBJ2-7
V gene: TRBV20-1
clone size: few
CDR3 protein: CSASRDAYGQYF
CDR3 DNA: TGCAGTGCTAGCCGGGATGCCTACGGGCAGTACTTC

D gene: TRBD2
J gene: TRBJ2-1
V gene: TRBV12-3/TRBV12-4
clone size: NA
CDR3 protein: CASSLAVSSGGLSNEQFF
CDR3 DNA: TGTGCCAGCAGTTTAGCAGTATCGTCGGGAGGGCTCTCAAATGAGCAGTTCTTC

D gene: TRBD1
J gene: TRBJ1-1
V gene: TRBV4-1
clone size: NA
CDR3 protein: CASSQEQGAEAFF
CDR3 DNA: TGCGCCAGCAGCCAAGAACAGGGGGCTGAAGCTTTCTTT

D gene: NA
J gene: TRBJ1-1
V gene: TRBV5-6
clone size: NA
CDR3 protein: CASTSGYTEAFF
CDR3 DNA: TGTGCCAGCACCTCGGGGTACACTGAAGCTTTCTTT

D gene: TRBD1
J gene: TRBJ2-5
V gene: TRBV7-8
clone size: NA
CDR3 protein: CASSHTGAGETQYF
CDR3 DNA: TGTGCCAGCAGCCATACAGGGGCGGGAGAGACCCAGTACTTC

D gene: NA
J gene: TRBJ2-5
V gene: TRBV14
clone size: NA
CDR3 protein: CASSQSGGKTQYF
CDR3 DNA: TGTGCCAGCAGCCAGAGTGGAGGGAAGACCCAGTACTTC

D gene: TRBD2
J gene: TRBJ2-7
V gene: TRBV11-2
clone size: NA
CDR3 protein: CASSPTSALYEQYF
CDR3 DNA: TGTGCCAGCAGCCCGACTAGCGCCCTATACGAGCAGTACTTC

D gene: NA
J gene: TRBJ1-1
V gene: TRBV20-1
clone size: NA
CDR3 protein: CSARDIGWEAFF
CDR3 DNA: TGCAGTGCTAGAGATATAGGGTGGGAAGCTTTCTTT

D gene: TRBD2
J gene: TRBJ2-3
V gene: TRBV15
clone size: few
CDR3 protein: CATSTGTSVTDTQYF
CDR3 DNA: TGTGCCACCAGCACCGGGACTAGCGTAACAGATACGCAGTATTTT

D gene: NA
J gene: TRBJ2-1
V gene: TRBV7-2
clone size: NA
CDR3 protein: CASSSTLKGSHNEQFF
CDR3 DNA: TGTGCCAGCAGCTCGACCTTAAAAGGCTCCCACAATGAGCAGTTCTTC

D gene: TRBD1
J gene: TRBJ2-3
V gene: TRBV29-1
clone size: few
CDR3 protein: CSVTGGEDTQYF
CDR3 DNA: TGCAGCGTCACAGGGGGAGAGGATACGCAGTATTTT